This T cell receptor beta chain is from a study of regulatory T cells in long-lasting Graves disease. Study-wide background: Treatment with antithyroid drugs for over 5 years, together with positive TSH receptor antibodies, meant persistent Graves' disease. The study's findings and limits: Newly diagnosed disease favored TRBV20-1 and TRBJ2-1 over persistent disease. Sharing of public clonotypes was greater in persistent patients (about 2,500) than in new patients (966).

Time point reported: persistent/refractory GD, antithyroid drugs over 5 years with positive TRAb. The TCR library used RNA extracted from PBMCs. As a group, patients came from one endocrinology department in Xi'an, China. In the case of this clonotype: What it binds is not known.

The CDR3 runs 13 residues. Germline V CDR1 and CDR2: SNHLY, FYNNEI. The ends were cut back, 3 bases at V and 4 bases at J, with 9 bases in the middle. Through Arm-PCR of CDR3 regions and iRepertoire HTBI primers, TCR beta libraries were built. From the multiplex PCR reads, TCRdb called clonotypes with MiXCR, one entry per CDR3 protein. The sample consists of under 450,000 distinct CDR3 sequences, about a quarter of them appearing once. The material sequenced was peripheral blood mononuclear cells (PBMCs), taken when the disease was refractory, from a patient treated with antithyroid drugs. This TCR was sampled from a female donor with Graves disease. The rearrangement joins TRBV2 to TRBJ1-1; D possibly corresponds to TRBD1 (5 bases). CDR3 sequence: CASSDREVTEAFF. CDR3 sequence (DNA): TGTGCCAGCAGTGACAGGGAAGTCACTGAAGCTTTCTTT.